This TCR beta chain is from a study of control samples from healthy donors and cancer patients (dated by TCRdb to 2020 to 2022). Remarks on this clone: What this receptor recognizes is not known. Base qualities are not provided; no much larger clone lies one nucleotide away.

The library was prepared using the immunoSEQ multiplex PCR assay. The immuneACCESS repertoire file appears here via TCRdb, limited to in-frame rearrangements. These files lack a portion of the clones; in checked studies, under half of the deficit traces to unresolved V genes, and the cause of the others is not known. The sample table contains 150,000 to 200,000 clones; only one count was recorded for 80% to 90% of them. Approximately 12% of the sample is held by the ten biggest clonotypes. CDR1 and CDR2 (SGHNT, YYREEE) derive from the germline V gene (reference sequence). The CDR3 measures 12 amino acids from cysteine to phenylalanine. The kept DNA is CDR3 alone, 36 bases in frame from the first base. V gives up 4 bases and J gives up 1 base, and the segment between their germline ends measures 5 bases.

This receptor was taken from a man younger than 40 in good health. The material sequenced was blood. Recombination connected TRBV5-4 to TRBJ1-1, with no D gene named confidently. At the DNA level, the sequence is TGTGCCAGCAGCCGACAGAACACTGAAGCTTTCTTT. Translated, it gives CASSRQNTEAFF.